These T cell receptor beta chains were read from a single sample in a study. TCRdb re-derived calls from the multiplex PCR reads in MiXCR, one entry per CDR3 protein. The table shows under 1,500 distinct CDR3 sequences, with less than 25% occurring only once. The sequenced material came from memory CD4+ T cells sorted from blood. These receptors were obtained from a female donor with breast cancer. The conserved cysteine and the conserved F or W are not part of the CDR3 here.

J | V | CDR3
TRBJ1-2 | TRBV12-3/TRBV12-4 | ASSSSGSMGYGYT
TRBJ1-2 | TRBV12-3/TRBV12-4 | ASSQGRGYGYT
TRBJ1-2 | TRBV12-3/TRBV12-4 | ASSPTRQEYGYT
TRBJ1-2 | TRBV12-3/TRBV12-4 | ASVYRFGYT
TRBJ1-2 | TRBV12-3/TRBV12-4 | ASNTPDRVYGYT
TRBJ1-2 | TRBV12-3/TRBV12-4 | ASSVRDRINYGYT
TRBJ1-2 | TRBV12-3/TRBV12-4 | ASSSRGGYT
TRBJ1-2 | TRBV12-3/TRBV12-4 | ASTLTGYGYT
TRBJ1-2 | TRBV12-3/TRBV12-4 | ASSFRAYGYT
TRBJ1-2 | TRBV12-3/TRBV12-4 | ASSSRGHDGYT
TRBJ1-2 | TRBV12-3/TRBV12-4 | ASSPSRRANYGYT
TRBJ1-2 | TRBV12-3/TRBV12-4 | ASTWDRGNGYT
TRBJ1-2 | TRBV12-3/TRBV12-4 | ASSSGRYGYT
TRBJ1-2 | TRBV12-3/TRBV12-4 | ASSFGVSFYGYT
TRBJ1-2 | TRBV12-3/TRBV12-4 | ASSSLGDYGYT
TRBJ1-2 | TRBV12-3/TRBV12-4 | ASSLQENYGYT
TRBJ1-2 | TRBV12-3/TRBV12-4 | ASSFTDYGYT
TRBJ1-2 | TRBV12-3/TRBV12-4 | ASSSQAGKYGYT
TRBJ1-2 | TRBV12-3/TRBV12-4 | ARSLMGQGTSF
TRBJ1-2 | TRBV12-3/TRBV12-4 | ASSLARLSGYT
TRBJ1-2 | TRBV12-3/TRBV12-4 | ASSLAFLPT
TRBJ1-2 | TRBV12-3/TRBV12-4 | ASSLNRRADGYT
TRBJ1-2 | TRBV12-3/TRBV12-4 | ASSFGGLERTDYGYT
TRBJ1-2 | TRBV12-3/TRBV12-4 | ASSGQGSNYGYT
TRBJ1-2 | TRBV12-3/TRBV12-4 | ASTDDRNYGYT
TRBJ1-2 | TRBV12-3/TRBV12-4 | ASSTTVYGYT
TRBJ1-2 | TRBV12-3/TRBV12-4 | ASSLGEGSGYT
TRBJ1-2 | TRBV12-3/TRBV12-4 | ASSVGHDYGYT
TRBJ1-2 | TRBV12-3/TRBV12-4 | ASSLAWDGYT
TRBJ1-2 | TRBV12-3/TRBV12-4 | ASSIPGQINYGYT
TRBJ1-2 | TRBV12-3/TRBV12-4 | ASSLRRVIYYGYT
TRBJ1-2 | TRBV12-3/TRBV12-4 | ASSLSGRPNYGYT
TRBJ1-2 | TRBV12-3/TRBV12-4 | ASSGTDYGYT
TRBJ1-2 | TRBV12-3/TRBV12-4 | ASSLDRGSSNYGYT
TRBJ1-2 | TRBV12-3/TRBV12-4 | ASSTGQGTGYGYT
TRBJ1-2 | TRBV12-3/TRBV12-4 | ASSLRRIYGYT
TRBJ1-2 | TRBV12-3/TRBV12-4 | ASSAGYRKGKGYT
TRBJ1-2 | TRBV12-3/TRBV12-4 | ASSSGTAIGYT
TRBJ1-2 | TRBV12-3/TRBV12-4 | ASSLHLATQNYGYT
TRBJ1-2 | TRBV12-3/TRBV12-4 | ASSLKAQAGGYT
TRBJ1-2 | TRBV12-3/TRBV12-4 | ASSPGQGFAGYT
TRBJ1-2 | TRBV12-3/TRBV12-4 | ASSLGQAYGYT
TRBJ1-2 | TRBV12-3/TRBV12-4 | ASSSQGTHYGYT
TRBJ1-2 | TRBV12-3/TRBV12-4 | ASSGRGQGLTSNYGYT
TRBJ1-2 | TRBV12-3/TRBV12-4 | ASSLAHGRRANYGYT
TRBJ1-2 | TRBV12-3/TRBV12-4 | ASSQTGDYGYT
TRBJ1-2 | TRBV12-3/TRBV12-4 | ASSPQTGTNYGYT
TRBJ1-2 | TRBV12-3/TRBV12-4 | ASSLLGQVHYGYT
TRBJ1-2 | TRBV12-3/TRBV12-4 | ATKREGHGYT